The present T cell receptor (beta chain) was sequenced within a study of cytomegalovirus exposure and HLA in healthy donors. Findings and caveats of the study: What a later analysis showed was that several of the most significant clusters appeared linked to common viral pathogens. The classifier was said to identify cytomegalovirus status with high specificity and sensitivity. The study carried out a later analysis of TCR beta sequences. It associated some 17,000 of them with specific HLA alleles at a false discovery rate of 0.05.

Donors sampled were nominally healthy, though unrecorded immune exposures were likely. With respect to this clone: Its antigen is not known.

CDR3 length: 13 residues. From germline, CDR1 is LNHNV and CDR2 YYDKDF (reference sequence). The PCR contained 60 Vbeta and 13 Jbeta primers. Assay: immunoSEQ multiplex PCR; the TCRdb copy retains only in-frame clones and omits some. Of approximately 140,000 clones in the sample, approximately 80% were seen once. Specimen: PBMCs. The sequence derives from a male donor in good health and CMV-seronegative. V and J are TRBV15 and TRBJ2-5, with a possible D match to TRBD1 (5 bases). The closer fit of TRBJ2-7 to the DNA end suggests the J call may be wrong. CDR3 DNA: TGTGCCACCAGCTTTGACAGCCTCCGCGAGCAGTACTTC. Protein sequence: CATSFDSLREQYF.